This T cell receptor beta chain was sequenced in a study of neoadjuvant anti-PD-1 for oral cavity cancer. Analysis of PBMCs was direct, with no culture step. CDR1 is SQVTM, CDR2 ANQGSEA, per germline. The germline V and J ends were trimmed by 4 bases and 8 bases, with 11 bases remaining between them. The CDR3 sequence is 12 residues long. The method was immunoSEQ multiplex PCR; TCRdb's version includes in-frame clones alone and lacks a portion of them. Among 80,000 to 95,000 clones listed, 84% were seen once. The V call is TRBV29-1, the J call TRBJ1-4; weak D call: TRBD1 (6 bases). This TCR was recovered from a person aged 35-80 years with oral cavity squamous cell carcinoma. Specimen: PBMCs, collected before nivolumab (anti-PD-1) treatment. CDR3 in DNA: TGCAGCGTTGGTAGGGGGGGGGAAAAACTGTTTTTT. Translating gives CSVGRGGEKLFF. The full variable domain, in which reference TRBV29-1 and TRBJ1-4 provide the parts outside the CDR3, is SAVISQKPSRDICQRGTSLTIQCQVDSQVTMMFWYRQQPGQSLTLIATANQGSEATYESGFVIDKFPISRPNLTFSTLTVSNMSPEDSSIYLCSVGRGGEKLFFGSGTQLSVL.